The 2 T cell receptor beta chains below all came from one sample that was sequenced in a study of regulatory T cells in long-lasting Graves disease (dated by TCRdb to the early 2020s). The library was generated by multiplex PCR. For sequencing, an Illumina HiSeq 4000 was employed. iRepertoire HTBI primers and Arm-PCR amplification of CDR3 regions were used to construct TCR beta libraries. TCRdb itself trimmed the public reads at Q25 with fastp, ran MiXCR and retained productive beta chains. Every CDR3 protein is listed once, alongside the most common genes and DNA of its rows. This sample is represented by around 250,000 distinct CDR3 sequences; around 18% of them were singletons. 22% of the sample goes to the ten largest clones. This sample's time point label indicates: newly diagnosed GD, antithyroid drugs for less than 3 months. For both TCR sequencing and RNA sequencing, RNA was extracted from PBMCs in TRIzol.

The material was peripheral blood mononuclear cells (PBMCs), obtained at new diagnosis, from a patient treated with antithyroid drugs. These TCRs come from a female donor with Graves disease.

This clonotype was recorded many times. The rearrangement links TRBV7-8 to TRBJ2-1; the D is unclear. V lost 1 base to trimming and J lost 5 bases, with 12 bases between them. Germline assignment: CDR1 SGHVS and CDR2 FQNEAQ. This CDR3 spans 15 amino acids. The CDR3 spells CASSLVGLGNNEQFF. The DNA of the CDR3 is TGTGCCAGCAGCTTAGTCGGGCTAGGCAACAATGAGCAGTTCTTC.

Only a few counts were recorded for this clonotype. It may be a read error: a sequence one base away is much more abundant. CDR3 nucleotide sequence: TGTGCCAGCAGCCCCTCTTATCCGGCAGATACGCGGTATTTT. The encoded protein is CASSPSYPADTRYF. The J gene is TRBJ2-3, the V gene TRBV7-8; D unclear. Germline CDR1 and CDR2: SGHVS and FQNEAQ. The CDR3 covers 14 residues.